This TCR beta chain emerged from a study of T cell responses to AZD1222 COVID-19 vaccine. Notes on the study in general: A mostly white British donor set with more females was recruited, and clonal diversity was possibly underestimated.

Only in-frame clones appear in the TCRdb table, and some are missing; sequencing was by immunoSEQ multiplex PCR. The sample lists roughly 51,000 clones; around 89% were seen once. Per germline, CDR1 SGHRS and CDR2 YFSETQ. The V and J ends lost 5 bases and 5 bases, in that order; junction bases with no gene match: 11. The CDR3 totals 15 residues. Notes on this clone: Its antigen is undetermined.

V is TRBV5-1 and J is TRBJ2-7; TRBD2 aligns across 9 bases. This sample comprised peripheral blood, obtained 28 days after the second AZD1222 dose. This receptor was obtained from an adult who received the AZD1222 COVID-19 vaccine. The CDR3 DNA is TGCGCCAGCAGTTCCACCATAGCGGGAGTTAACGAGCAGTACTTC. Residues: CASSSTIAGVNEQYF.